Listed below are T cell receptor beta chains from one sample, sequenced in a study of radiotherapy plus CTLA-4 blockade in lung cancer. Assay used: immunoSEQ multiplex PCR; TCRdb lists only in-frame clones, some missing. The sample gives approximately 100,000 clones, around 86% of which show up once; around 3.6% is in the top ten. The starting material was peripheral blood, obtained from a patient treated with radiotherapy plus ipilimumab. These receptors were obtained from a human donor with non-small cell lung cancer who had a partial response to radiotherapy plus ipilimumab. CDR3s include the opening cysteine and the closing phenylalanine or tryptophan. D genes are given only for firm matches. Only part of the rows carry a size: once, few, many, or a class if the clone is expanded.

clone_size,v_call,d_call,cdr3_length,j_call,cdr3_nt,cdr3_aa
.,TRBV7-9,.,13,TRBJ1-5,TGTGCCAGCAGCTTGAGCAGCAATCAGCCCCAGCATTTT,CASSLSSNQPQHF
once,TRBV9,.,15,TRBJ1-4,TGTGCCAGCAGCGCCCAGGGGTTCTCGAAGGAAAAACTGTTTTTT,CASSAQGFSKEKLFF
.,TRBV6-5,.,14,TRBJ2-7,TGTGCCAGCAGAACCAGGGACACCACCTACGAGCAGTACTTC,CASRTRDTTYEQYF
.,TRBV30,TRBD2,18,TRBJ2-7,TGTGCCTGGAGTGGGGGACTAGCGGGAGGGCCGGTTATCTCCGAGCAGTACTTC,CAWSGGLAGGPVISEQYF
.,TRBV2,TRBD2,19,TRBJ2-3,TGTGCCAGCACCCCTCGGGGAGGGCGGGCCCGTACTAGCACAGATACGCAGTATTTT,CASTPRGGRARTSTDTQYF
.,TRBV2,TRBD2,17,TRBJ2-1,TGTGCCAGCAGTGAACGACTAGCGGCTCCCTCCTACAATGAGCAGTTCTTC,CASSERLAAPSYNEQFF
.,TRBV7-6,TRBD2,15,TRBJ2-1,TGTGCCAGCAGCGCAACTAGCGGGGTTTACAATGAGCAGTTCTTC,CASSATSGVYNEQFF
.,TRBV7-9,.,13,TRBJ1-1,TGTGCCAGCAGCTTAAACACGAACACTGAAGCTTTCTTT,CASSLNTNTEAFF
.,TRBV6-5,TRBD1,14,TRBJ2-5,TGTGCCAGCAGTGGGACAGGGGGCTTGGAGACCCAGTACTTC,CASSGTGGLETQYF
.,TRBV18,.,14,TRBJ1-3,TGTGCCAGCTCTCCGGACAGCTCTGGAAACACCATATATTTT,CASSPDSSGNTIYF
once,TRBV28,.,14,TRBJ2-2,TGTGCCAGCAGCCCGGGGACGAACACCGGGGAGCTGTTTTTT,CASSPGTNTGELFF
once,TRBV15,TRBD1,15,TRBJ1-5,TGTGCCACCAGCAGAGAGGGCAGGGGGCATCAGCCCCAGCATTTT,CATSREGRGHQPQHF
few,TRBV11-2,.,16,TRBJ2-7,TGTGCCAGCAGCTTAGAGCGGCCCCCTCTAACCTACGAGCAGTACTTC,CASSLERPPLTYEQYF
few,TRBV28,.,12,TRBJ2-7,TGTGCCAGCAGTCTGGGACACTACGAGCAGTACTTC,CASSLGHYEQYF
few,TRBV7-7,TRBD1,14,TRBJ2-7,TGTGCCAGCAGCCCGGGACAGGGGCCCTACGAGCAGTACTTC,CASSPGQGPYEQYF
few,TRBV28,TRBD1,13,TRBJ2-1,TGTGCCAGCAGGGCCGGGACAGGGGATGAGCAGTTCTTC,CASRAGTGDEQFF
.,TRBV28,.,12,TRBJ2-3,TGTGCCAGCAATGGAGACTCTAGTACGCAGTATTTT,CASNGDSSTQYF
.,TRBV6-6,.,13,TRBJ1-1,TGTGCCAGCAGTCCCCAACGGGTGACTGAAGCTTTCTTT,CASSPQRVTEAFF
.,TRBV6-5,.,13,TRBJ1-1,TGTGCCAGCAGCCGCACAGTGAACACTGAAGCTTTCTTT,CASSRTVNTEAFF
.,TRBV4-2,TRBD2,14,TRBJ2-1,TGTGCCAGCAGCTGGGGTAGCGGGCCCTCCGAGCAGTTCTTC,CASSWGSGPSEQFF
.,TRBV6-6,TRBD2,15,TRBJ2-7,TGTGCCAGCAGTTACTTGGCTAGCGGGAACTACGAGCAGTACTTC,CASSYLASGNYEQYF
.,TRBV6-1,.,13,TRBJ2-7,TGTGCCAGCAGCCTAGACGGCAACTACGAGCAGTACTTC,CASSLDGNYEQYF
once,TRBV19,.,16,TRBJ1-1,TGTGCCAGTAGGATCAGGCAGGGAGGGATGAACACTGAAGCTTTCTTT,CASRIRQGGMNTEAFF
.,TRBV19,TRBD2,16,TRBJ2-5,TGTGCCAGTAGTATAACTAGCGGGAGGGCCTGGGAGACCCAGTACTTC,CASSITSGRAWETQYF
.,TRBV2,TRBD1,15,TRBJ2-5,TGTGCCAGCGGGGGACAGGGAGCGACCCAAGAGACCCAGTACTTC,CASGGQGATQETQYF
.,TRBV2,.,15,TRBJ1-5,TGTGCCAGCAGTGTGGAGGGTACGGGCAATCAGCCCCAGCATTTT,CASSVEGTGNQPQHF
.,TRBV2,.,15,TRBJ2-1,TGTGCCAGCAGTGTCGAGGGCTTAACCTACAATGAGCAGTTCTTC,CASSVEGLTYNEQFF
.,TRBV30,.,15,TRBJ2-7,TGTGCCTGGAGCACCCTGGGGGACTCGATCTACGAGCAGTACTTC,CAWSTLGDSIYEQYF
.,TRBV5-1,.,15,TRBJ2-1,TGCGCCAGCAGCTCGGGACTGAGCTCCTACAATGAGCAGTTCTTC,CASSSGLSSYNEQFF
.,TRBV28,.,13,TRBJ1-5,TGTGCCGCAGTGGAGAATAGCAATCAGCCCCAGCATTTT,CAAVENSNQPQHF
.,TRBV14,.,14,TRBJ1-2,TGTGCCAGCAGCCTCCGGGGGGGAAACTATGGCTACACCTTC,CASSLRGGNYGYTF
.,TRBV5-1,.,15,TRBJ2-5,TGCGCCAGCAGCTTGTACCGCAGGACTACAGAGACCCAGTACTTC,CASSLYRRTTETQYF
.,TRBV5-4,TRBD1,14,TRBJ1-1,TGTGCCAGCAGCTTGGACAGGGGAAACACTGAAGCTTTCTTT,CASSLDRGNTEAFF
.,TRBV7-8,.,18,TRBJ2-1,TGTGCCAGCAGCTTAGCGGTCCCGGGGGAGAGCTCCTACAATGAGCAGTTCTTC,CASSLAVPGESSYNEQFF
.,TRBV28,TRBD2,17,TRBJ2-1,TGTGCCAGCAGTTCCGGACTAGCGGGAGGTACCTACAATGAGCAGTTCTTC,CASSSGLAGGTYNEQFF
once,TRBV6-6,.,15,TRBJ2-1,TGTGCCAGCAGTTACTCGTCGGGACTCCCGGCGGAGCAGTTCTTC,CASSYSSGLPAEQFF
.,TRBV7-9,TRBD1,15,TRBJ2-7,TGTGCCAGCAGCTTTACCGGCAGGGGGCACTCCGAGCAGTACTTC,CASSFTGRGHSEQYF
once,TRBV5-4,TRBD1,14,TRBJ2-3,TGTGCCAGCAGCGGGACAGGGTTCCAAGATACGCAGTATTTT,CASSGTGFQDTQYF
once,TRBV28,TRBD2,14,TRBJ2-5,TGTGCCAGCAGTTCCCCAGCGGGAGTCGTAGAGCAGTACTTC,CASSSPAGVVEQYF
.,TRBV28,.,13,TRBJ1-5,TGTGCCAGGAAAGAGGATAGCAATCAGCCCCAGCATTTT,CARKEDSNQPQHF
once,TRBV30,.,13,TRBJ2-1,TGTGCCTGGAGTGGGGACTCGCCCAATGAGCAGTTCTTC,CAWSGDSPNEQFF